This TCR beta chain is drawn from a study of T cells in localized non-small cell lung cancer. V trimming: 4 bases; J trimming: 2 bases; junction bases outside the gene matches: 4. Germline loops: CDR1 LNHDA, CDR2 SQIVND (reference sequence). CDR3 length equals 15 residues. Whole-study findings and limits: Adjacent lung exhibited a median of 57 among the 100 most abundant tumor clones. Uninvolved adjacent lung showed higher T cell clonality than tumor. Higher T cell density in the blood was associated with longer overall survival, whereas higher adjacent-lung clonality associated with shorter survival.

Note on this clone: Its antigen is not known.

Sequenced by immunoSEQ multiplex PCR; TCRdb stores in-frame clones only, minus some. Among tens of thousands of clones listed, approximately 89% were seen once. The receptor's source is a man aged 35 to 70 with stage I lung adenocarcinoma. The sample in question was peripheral blood, obtained before any cancer treatment. The genes are TRBV19 and TRBJ2-3; 9 bases agree with TRBD2. The CDR3 nucleotides read TGTGCCAGTAGTAGCGGGAGGGCCCTCACAGATACGCAGTATTTT. Its protein product is CASSSGRALTDTQYF.